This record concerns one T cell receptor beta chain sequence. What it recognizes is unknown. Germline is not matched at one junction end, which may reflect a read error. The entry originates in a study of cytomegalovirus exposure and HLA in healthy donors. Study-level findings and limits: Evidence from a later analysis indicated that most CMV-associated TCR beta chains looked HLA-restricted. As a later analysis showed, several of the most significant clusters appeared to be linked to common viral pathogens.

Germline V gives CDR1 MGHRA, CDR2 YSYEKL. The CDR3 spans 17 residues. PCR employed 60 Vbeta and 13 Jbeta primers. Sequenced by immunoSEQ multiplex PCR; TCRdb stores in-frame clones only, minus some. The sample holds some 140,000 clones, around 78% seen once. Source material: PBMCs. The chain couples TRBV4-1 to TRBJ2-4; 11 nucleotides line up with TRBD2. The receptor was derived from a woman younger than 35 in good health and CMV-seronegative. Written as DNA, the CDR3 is TGCGCCAGCAGCCAAGGAGTACTAGCGGGAGCCCAAAACATTCAGTACTTC. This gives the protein CASSQGVLAGAQNIQYF.